The present T cell receptor (beta chain) was sequenced within a study of identical twins. cDNA carried unique molecular identifiers, and a universal primer site was added by template switching. TCRdb independently ran MiXCR on the 5' RACE reads; one entry per CDR3 protein. The sample includes 570,000 or so distinct CDR3 sequences, roughly 9.5% of them seen just once. Trimming removed 4 bases from V and 5 bases from J; junction bases left unmatched: 3. The V gene's germline CDR1 is SGHRS and CDR2 YFSETQ. This CDR3 region has 13 residues. The data also belong to a second study, concerning yellow fever vaccine responses in identical twins.

The sequence was collected from a young woman in good health. Sequenced input: PBMCs. This chain joins TRBV5-1 and TRBJ1-2; 9 bases line up with TRBD1. The CDR3 protein is CASSVQGAYGYTF. In DNA form, the CDR3 reads TGCGCCAGCAGCGTACAGGGGGCGTATGGCTACACCTTC.